What follows is one TCR beta chain and its context. The antigen is not known. This entry is derived from a study of memory CD4+ T cells and cytomegalovirus serostatus. Study outcomes and limitations: The CMV-associated TCR signature appears largely within the CD4+ memory repertoire.

Some clones are missing from TCRdb's copy, which holds only in-frame ones; the method was immunoSEQ multiplex PCR. The sample contains over 40,000 clones, around 79% of which appear only once. The sort gate was single viable CD3+CD4+CD8-CD45RO+ cells for memory CD4+ T cells. The CDR3 sequence is 14 residues long. Per germline, CDR1 PRHDT and CDR2 FYEKMQ (reference sequence). V lost 6 bases to trimming and J lost 9 bases, with 15 bases between them. The sequence was obtained from an adult in good health and CMV-seronegative. The sequenced sample consisted of memory CD4+ T cells from blood. This chain joins TRBV13 and TRBJ1-6; D gene uncertain. CDR3 residues: CASSPKGRTSPLHF. CDR3 bases: TGTGCCAGCAGTCCCAAAGGACGGACTTCACCCCTCCACTTT.